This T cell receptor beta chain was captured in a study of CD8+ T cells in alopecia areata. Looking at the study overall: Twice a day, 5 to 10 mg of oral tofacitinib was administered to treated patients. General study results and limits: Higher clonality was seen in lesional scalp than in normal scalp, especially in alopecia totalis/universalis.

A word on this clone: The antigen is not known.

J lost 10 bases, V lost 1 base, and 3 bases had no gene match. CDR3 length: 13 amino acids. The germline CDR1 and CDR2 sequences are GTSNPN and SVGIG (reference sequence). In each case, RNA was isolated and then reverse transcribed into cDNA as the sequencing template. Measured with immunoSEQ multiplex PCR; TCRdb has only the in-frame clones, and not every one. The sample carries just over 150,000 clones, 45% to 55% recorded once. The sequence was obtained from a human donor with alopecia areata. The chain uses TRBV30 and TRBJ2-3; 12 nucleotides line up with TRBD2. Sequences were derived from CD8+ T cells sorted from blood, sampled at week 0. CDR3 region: CAWSALAGGSQYF. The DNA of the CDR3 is TGTGCCTGGAGTGCCCTAGCGGGGGGGTCGCAGTATTTT.